Presented here are 15 T cell receptor beta chains from one specimen sequenced in a study of blood T cells in healthy people across ages. Using a J-beta primer mix together with a sample-barcoded 5' primer, a second PCR was run for roughly 6 to 11 cycles. TCRdb itself ran the 5' RACE reads through MiXCR, one entry per CDR3 protein. The sample shows fewer than 2,000,000 distinct CDR3 sequences, roughly 32% of them seen only once. The material sequenced was blood. These receptors were taken from a woman in her twenties or thirties in good health.

This rearrangement joins TRBV12-3 or TRBV12-4 to TRBJ2-7, with 10 bases lining up with TRBD2. V shed 3 bases and J 3 bases; nucleotides not matched to a gene: 5. CDR3 size: 15 residues. The CDR3 loop is CASSFGSGGFYEQYF. The DNA for the CDR3 is TGTGCCAGCAGTTTTGGTAGCGGGGGGTTCTACGAGCAGTACTTC.

V gene TRBV9 combines with J gene TRBJ1-2; possibly TRBD1 for D (5 bases). This CDR3 spans 14 amino acids. Germline V lookup: CDR1 SGDLS, CDR2 YYNGEE. The V end lost 4 bases, the J end lost 5 bases, and 15 bases lay between the germline ends. CDR3 DNA: TGTGCCAGCAGCCCCCCGATAGGACAATATGGCTACACCTTC. Amino acids: CASSPPIGQYGYTF.

Concerning this clonotype: Compared with germline, one end of the junction differs, possibly owing to a read error. The V gene is TRBV3-1, the J gene TRBJ2-7; D may be TRBD1 or TRBD2 (5 bases each). CDR3 length equals 13 residues. In germline, CDR1 is LGHDT, CDR2 YNNKEL (reference sequence). CDR3 region: CASSQDQGSEQHF. In DNA, the CDR3 is TGTGCCAGCAGCCAAGACCAGGGTAGCGAGCAGCACTTC.

Concerning this clonotype itself: The junction differs from germline at one of its ends, possibly a read error. This chain joins TRBV5-1 and TRBJ2-1, with a possible D match to TRBD2 (5 bases). The CDR3 has 13 amino acids. Germline CDR1 reads SGHRS; CDR2 reads YFSETQ. The CDR3 is CASSSGSYNEQVF. The CDR3 DNA sequence: TGCGCCAGCAGCTCGGGATCATACAATGAGCAGGTCTTC.

The chain is built from TRBV7-9 and TRBJ1-4, with a weak D call TRBD1 (6 bases). This CDR3 spans 18 amino acids. The V gene's germline CDR1 is SEHNR and CDR2 FQNEAQ (reference sequence). With 5 bases removed from V and 5 bases from J, the gap between germline ends came to 24 bases. This CDR3 reads CASSREMGQNQGNEKLFF. The CDR3 nucleotides are TGTGCCAGCAGCCGGGAGATGGGACAAAACCAAGGAAATGAAAAACTGTTTTTT.

This clonotype came up a few times. V is TRBV3-1 and J is TRBJ2-7; TRBD2 aligns across 13 bases. V was clipped by 1 base and J by 7 bases; unmatched bases: 13. The CDR3 runs to 18 residues. Germline lookup yields CDR1 LGHDT and CDR2 YNNKEL (reference sequence). DNA of the CDR3: TGTGCCAGCAGCCAAGTCTGGACTAGCGGGAGTCCCCTGCGGGAGCAGTACTTC. This encodes CASSQVWTSGSPLREQYF.

The chain is built from TRBV20-1 and TRBJ2-7, with 11 bases matching TRBD2. The CDR3 is 14 residues long. In germline, CDR1 is DFQATT, CDR2 SNEGSKA (reference sequence). V shed 5 bases, J shed 1 base, and the junction held 4 bases outside the gene matches. The CDR3 DNA is TGCAGTGCTGGGCCTAGCGGGGGGTCCTACGAGCAGTACTTC. Protein product: CSAGPSGGSYEQYF.

The chain recombines TRBV5-1 with TRBJ2-7, with 8 bases that match TRBD2. The CDR3 sequence is 14 residues long. V shed 4 bases, J shed 10 bases, and the junction held 13 bases outside the gene matches. CDR1 and CDR2 (germline): SGHRS, YFSETQ. Written as DNA, the CDR3 is TGCGCCAGCAGCCCTCGGACTAGCCAGGAGGCCCAGTACGTC. Protein product: CASSPRTSQEAQYV.

This clonotype came up many times. DNA of the CDR3: TGTGCCAGCGGTGCGGGAGAGTCTCTTGAGCAGTACTTC. Its protein is CASGAGESLEQYF. V is TRBV6-6 and J is TRBJ2-7; 7 nucleotides line up with TRBD2. CDR3 length: 13 residues. The J segment lost 7 bases and the V segment lost 8 bases, leaving 11 bases of the junction unmatched. Germline V CDR1 and CDR2: MNHNY, SVGAGI (reference sequence).

This clonotype was picked up a small number of times. In nucleotides, the CDR3 is TGCGCCAGCAGACCTACCGGGAATGAGCAGTTCTTC. Translating gives CASRPTGNEQFF. The chain is built from TRBV5-1 and TRBJ2-1; D gene uncertain. CDR1 and CDR2 (germline): SGHRS, YFSETQ. This CDR3 has 12 amino acids. The V and J ends lost 5 bases and 7 bases respectively, with 10 bases between them.

V is TRBV7-3 and J is TRBJ2-1; maybe TRBD2 (6 bases). The V gene lost 3 bases and the J gene lost 1 base, with 10 bases spanning the gap. This CDR3 spans 15 amino acids. Germline V gene data show CDR1 as SGHTA and CDR2 as FQGTGA. CDR3 residues: CASSFRAGSYNEQFF. CDR3 sequence (DNA): TGTGCCAGCAGCTTCCGGGCGGGGTCCTACAATGAGCAGTTCTTC. Filled out from reference TRBV7-3 and TRBJ2-1, the complete variable domain reads GAGVSQTPSNKVTEKGKYVELRCDPISGHTALYWYRQSLGQGPEFLIYFQGTGAADDSGLPNDRFFAVRPEGSVSTLKIQRTERGDSAVYLCASSFRAGSYNEQFFGPGTRLTVL.

With regard to this clonotype: Possible read error: a much larger clone is one base away. This chain uses TRBV4-1 with TRBJ2-1; TRBD2 agrees at 10 bases. The DNA end lines up better with TRBJ2-7; the J call may be wrong. There are 16 residues in the CDR3. Germline CDR1 MGHRA, CDR2 YSYEKL. The CDR3 loop is CASSQVAGGPYNEQYF. CDR3 bases: TGCGCCAGCAGCCAGGTAGCGGGAGGACCCTACAATGAGCAGTACTTC.

This clonotype was seen at least ten times. V usage is TRBV3-1 and J usage is TRBJ2-3; D uncertain. The germline gives CDR1 LGHDT, CDR2 YNNKEL (reference sequence). The CDR3 loop spans 12 amino acids. V shed 0 bases and J shed 4 bases, with 2 bases lying between them. The CDR3 nucleotides are TGTGCCAGCAGCCAAGAAGCAGATACGCAGTATTTT. Translating it yields CASSQEADTQYF.

This clonotype came up a few times. The J gene is TRBJ2-1, the V gene TRBV6-6; no reliable D call. The V end was cut by 8 bases, the J end by 4 bases, with 9 bases between. Germline CDR1 MNHNY, CDR2 SVGAGI (reference sequence). The CDR3 contains 12 residues. The CDR3 DNA sequence: TGTGCCAGCCAGGACGGTTACAATGAGCAGTTCTTC. Protein product: CASQDGYNEQFF.

This chain connects TRBV7-7 to TRBJ2-1, with TRBD2 identical over 10 bases. V lost 5 bases to trimming and J lost 3 bases; unmatched junction nucleotides: 4. This CDR3 contains 15 residues. Germline V gene sequence: CDR1 SSHAT, CDR2 FNYEAQ (reference sequence). The CDR3 nucleotides are TGTGCCAGCAGCACAAGCGGGGGGGACTACAATGAGCAGTTCTTC. The encoded protein is CASSTSGGDYNEQFF.